This T cell receptor (beta chain) was sequenced during a study of long-term antiretroviral therapy in people with HIV. Study-wide findings and caveats: Clones that had undergone expansion before ART prevailed in the repertoire throughout all time points.

This CDR3 region has 13 residues. The V end lost 5 bases, the J end lost 3 bases, and 7 bases lay between the germline ends. From germline, CDR1 is SGHTA and CDR2 FQGTGA. Turning to this clone: Its antigen is as yet unknown.

immunoSEQ v3.0 was run at survey level. For every sample, sequencing targeted about 40,000-50,000 T-cell genomes. Sequencing was performed with immunoSEQ multiplex PCR; in TCRdb, only in-frame clones are kept and a portion is missing. The repertoire includes about 20,000 clones, about 85% of them detected once, and 3.4% sits in the top ten. This specimen consisted of unsorted PBMCs, obtained 1.9 years after starting antiretroviral therapy. The V call is TRBV7-3, the J call TRBJ2-2; no reliable D call. The source is a woman in her forties or fifties with HIV. The chain's CDR3 is CASSLSYTGELFF. CDR3 coding DNA: TGTGCCAGCAGCCTAAGTTACACCGGGGAGCTGTTTTTT.